Listed below are T cell receptor beta chains from one sample, sequenced in a study of radiotherapy plus CTLA-4 blockade in lung cancer. Only in-frame clones appear in the TCRdb table, and some are missing; sequencing was by immunoSEQ multiplex PCR. The sample consists of fewer than 3,500 clones, roughly 72% of them appearing once. This material consisted of tumor tissue, taken from a patient treated with radiotherapy plus ipilimumab. These receptors all stem from a human donor with non-small cell lung cancer that progressed on radiotherapy plus ipilimumab. Both conserved end residues are part of each CDR3. A D gene is named only where the DNA matches it firmly. Size is stated for part of the rows, as once, few or many counts, or as a class when the clone is expanded.

abundance,v_gene,j_gene,d_gene,CDR3aa,CDR3nt
-,TRBV4-3,TRBJ1-2,-,CASSPQPRTYSTNYGYTF,TGCGCCAGCAGCCCCCAGCCAAGGACATACTCGACTAACTATGGCTACACCTTC
-,TRBV6-6,TRBJ2-1,-,CASTLSLGVSYNEQFF,TGTGCCAGCACCCTTTCCCTCGGGGTCTCCTACAATGAGCAGTTCTTC
-,TRBV5-1,TRBJ1-3,-,CASSSGAATIGNTIYF,TGCGCCAGCAGCTCCGGGGCAGCTACCATTGGAAACACCATATATTTT
-,TRBV6-1,TRBJ1-4,-,CASDWGWGEKLFF,TGTGCCAGCGACTGGGGGTGGGGTGAAAAACTGTTTTTT
-,TRBV10-2,TRBJ1-5,-,CASSEEGRKAQPQHF,TGCGCCAGCAGTGAGGAGGGGCGAAAGGCTCAGCCCCAGCATTTT
-,TRBV4-1,TRBJ1-1,-,CASSGDSGLEAFF,TGCGCCAGCAGCGGGGATAGCGGACTGGAGGCTTTCTTT
-,TRBV5-6,TRBJ2-7,TRBD2,CASSSGTSLYEQYF,TGTGCCAGCAGCTCCGGGACTAGCCTTTACGAGCAGTACTTC
-,TRBV4-1,TRBJ2-1,-,CASSQEAQSSYNEQFF,TGCGCCAGCAGCCAAGAAGCCCAAAGCTCCTACAATGAGCAGTTCTTC
few,TRBV7-9,TRBJ2-5,-,CASRSPRGQETQYF,TGTGCCAGCAGGAGTCCCAGGGGTCAAGAGACCCAGTACTTC
-,TRBV28,TRBJ2-1,-,CASSLGGSYNEQFF,TGTGCCAGCAGTTTGGGGGGAAGTTACAATGAGCAGTTCTTC
-,TRBV30,TRBJ1-2,-,CAWTDSYGYTF,TGTGCCTGGACCGACAGTTATGGCTACACCTTC
-,TRBV27,TRBJ1-2,TRBD1,CASSFAGGLSYGYTF,TGTGCCAGCAGTTTCGCAGGGGGCTTAAGCTATGGCTACACCTTC
-,TRBV9,TRBJ2-7,TRBD2,CASSVGGGGYEQYF,TGTGCCAGCAGCGTAGGCGGGGGGGGCTACGAGCAGTACTTC
-,TRBV11-2,TRBJ2-5,TRBD2,CASSYGGRYQETQYF,TGTGCCAGCAGCTACGGGGGGAGATACCAAGAGACCCAGTACTTC
-,TRBV2,TRBJ2-7,TRBD2,CAGGGLLQGEQYF,TGTGCCGGGGGGGGACTCCTCCAGGGCGAGCAGTACTTC
-,TRBV27,TRBJ2-3,-,CASRPISTDTQYF,TGTGCCAGCAGGCCTATTAGCACAGATACGCAGTATTTT
large,TRBV5-4,TRBJ1-2,-,CASSFGQPSNYGYTF,TGTGCCAGCAGCTTCGGCCAGCCCTCTAACTATGGCTACACCTTC
few,TRBV6-5,TRBJ1-2,-,CASSPGPGGYTF,TGTGCCAGCAGCCCGGGCCCGGGGGGCTACACCTTC
-,TRBV19,TRBJ1-1,-,CASSLVGGTEAFF,TGTGCCAGTAGTTTAGTGGGGGGCACTGAAGCTTTCTTT
few,TRBV7-2,TRBJ2-7,-,CASSRRDGLSYEQYF,TGTGCCAGCAGCCGACGGGACGGCCTCTCCTACGAGCAGTACTTC
few,TRBV5-1,TRBJ2-1,-,CASSPTRGEQFF,TGCGCCAGCAGCCCCACCCGGGGTGAGCAGTTCTTC
few,TRBV6-6,TRBJ1-2,-,CASSYLGGGYTF,TGTGCCAGCAGTTACTTGGGGGGTGGCTACACCTTC
few,TRBV7-6,TRBJ2-7,-,CATSPGPNYEQYF,TGTGCCACCAGCCCCGGACCCAACTACGAGCAGTACTTC
-,TRBV1,TRBJ2-3,-,CTSSQDGLAGYRFRYTQYF,TGCACCAGCAGCCAAGATGGGCTAGCGGGATACCGCTTCCGGTATACGCAGTATTTT